This entry describes one T cell receptor beta chain. Its antigen is unknown. This entry belongs to a study of vaccination effects on CD4 cells after COVID-19. Profiled with immunoSEQ multiplex PCR; TCRdb holds only in-frame clones, not every one. The sample shows about 45,000 clones, around 74% of them seen only once. The CDR3 has 12 amino acids. Germline-derived CDR1 and CDR2 are MNHEY and SVGEGT. V shed 4 bases and J shed 7 bases, with 11 bases lying between them. Sequencing followed a ViraFEST assay step that expanded antigen-specific CD4+ T cells with viral peptide pools. Subsequent to a culture period of around eleven days, CD4+ T cells were isolated. The person had PCR-confirmed SARS-CoV-2 infection between March and December 2020. Study-wide results and limits: Long after vaccination, the clones induced by infection and by vaccine shrank markedly in size. In convalescent patients, vaccine-induced clones largely differed from infection-induced clones.

This clonotype was sampled from a human donor who had a prior SARS-CoV-2 infection. The rearrangement uses TRBV6-2 or TRBV6-3 and TRBJ2-7; D is ambiguous. The sequences come from CD4+ T cells from PBMCs cultured with a peptide pool, collected before COVID-19 vaccination. The CDR3 loop is CASSWVPGEQYF. DNA of the CDR3: TGTGCCAGCAGTTGGGTCCCGGGTGAGCAGTACTTC.